This is a list of T cell receptor beta chains from one sample in a study of beta chain features in type 1 diabetes. The method was immunoSEQ multiplex PCR; TCRdb's version includes in-frame clones alone and lacks a portion of them. Of hundreds of thousands of clones in the sample, over 12% were seen once. The sample taken for sequencing was naive CD4+ T cells from blood. These receptors all come from a man aged 18-30 years with type 1 diabetes. CDR3s include the opening cysteine and the closing phenylalanine or tryptophan. The D gene is left open where the match is weak. Clone size is not always given. Where it is, it says once, few, many or a class for expanded clones.

14,TRBV30,TRBD1,few,TRBJ2-7,TGTGCCTGGACTAAATCGGGACAGGTGGTCGGGCAGTACTTC,CAWTKSGQVVGQYF
17,TRBV7-9,TRBD1,-,TRBJ1-1,TGTGCCAGCAGCTTAGGGGGACAGGGTCTCCCCAGCGCTGAAGCTTTCTTT,CASSLGGQGLPSAEAFF
14,TRBV13,-,-,TRBJ2-3,TGTGCCAGCAGCTTAGGTCTTAACACAGATACGCAGTATTTT,CASSLGLNTDTQYF
13,TRBV6-5,-,-,TRBJ2-5,TGTGCCAGCAGTTACTCGACAGAAGAGACCCAGTACTTC,CASSYSTEETQYF
14,TRBV5-1,TRBD2,-,TRBJ2-1,TGCGCCAGCAGCTTGGGACTAGCGGGGAATGAGCAGTTCTTC,CASSLGLAGNEQFF
12,TRBV7-3,-,few,TRBJ2-1,TGTGCCAGCAGCATCACATACAATGAGCAGTTCTTC,CASSITYNEQFF
13,TRBV28,-,-,TRBJ1-2,TGTGCCAGCAGTTTATTGTCGGGATTGGGCTACACCTTC,CASSLLSGLGYTF
14,TRBV7-8,-,once,TRBJ2-5,TGTGCCAGCAGCTTCGGACGGGAGTGGGAGACCCAGTACTTC,CASSFGREWETQYF
15,TRBV6-5,-,few,TRBJ2-1,TGTGCCAGCAGTTACCTCGCGGCGCAGGACAATGAGCAGTTCTTC,CASSYLAAQDNEQFF
11,TRBV18,-,few,TRBJ2-1,TGTGCCAGCTCAGAAGTGTTTGAGCAGTTCTTC,CASSEVFEQFF
14,TRBV2,TRBD2,few,TRBJ2-5,TGTGCCAGCAAGCCGGGACTAGCGTCGGAGACCCAGTACTTC,CASKPGLASETQYF
11,TRBV6-6,-,few,TRBJ1-4,TGTGCCATCCAGGGAGGTGAAAAACTGTTTTTT,CAIQGGEKLFF
15,TRBV5-1,-,few,TRBJ1-5,TGCGCCAGCAGCTTGGCCCCAGGGAACAATCAGCCCCAGCATTTT,CASSLAPGNNQPQHF